A selection of T cell receptor beta chains follows, all from one sample in a study of human T cells and chemical hapten exposure. TCRdb called the RACE reads again in MiXCR, with one record for every CDR3 protein. The sample yields more than 100,000 distinct CDR3 sequences, approximately 15% seen once. The source was whole blood, collected in connection with sensitization to the hapten diphenylcyclopropenone (DPC). These receptor sequences come from a woman under 30 with alopecia areata. Some clones in this sample may be carry-over from other donors' samples. CDR3s include the opening cysteine and the closing phenylalanine or tryptophan. The D gene is left open where the match is weak. Rows give clone size only sometimes, using once, few, many, or a class for an expanded clone.

TRBJ1-6 . TRBV6-2/TRBV6-3 . CASSRGNSPLHF TGTGCCAGCAGCAGGGGAAATTCACCCCTCCACTTT
TRBJ2-6 few TRBV6-1 . CASSASGANVLTF TGTGCCAGTTCAGCCTCTGGGGCCAACGTCCTGACTTTC
TRBJ2-2 . TRBV4-3 TRBD1 CASSQGDRVIDTGELFF TGCGCCAGCAGCCAAGGGGACAGGGTCATTGACACCGGGGAGCTGTTTTTT
TRBJ2-5 few TRBV19 . CASSRGDFQETQYF TGTGCCAGTAGTAGAGGGGACTTCCAAGAGACCCAGTACTTC
TRBJ1-1 . TRBV5-1 . CASSSWGRGVNTEAFF TGCGCCAGCTCCTCGTGGGGGAGAGGAGTGAACACTGAAGCTTTCTTT
TRBJ2-7 many TRBV10-2 . CASRSPLRLNEQYF TGCGCCAGCCGGAGTCCCCTACGGTTAAACGAGCAGTACTTC
TRBJ2-5 . TRBV4-2 . CASSQLGGDAETQYF TGTGCCAGCAGTCAGCTAGGGGGGGACGCAGAGACCCAGTACTTC
TRBJ2-3 . TRBV6-1 TRBD2 CASNGRGRDKSSTDTQYF TGTGCCAGCAATGGGAGAGGGAGGGATAAATCTAGCACAGATACGCAGTATTTT
TRBJ2-2 few TRBV3-1 TRBD2 CASSARLAGFTGELFF TGTGCCAGCAGCGCTCGACTAGCGGGGTTCACCGGGGAGCTGTTTTTT
TRBJ1-5 few TRBV20-1 . CSASGFNQPQHF TGCAGTGCTAGCGGTTTCAATCAGCCCCAGCATTTT
TRBJ2-5 . TRBV7-7 TRBD1 CASSRGRQGLETQYF TGTGCCAGCAGCCGAGGAAGACAGGGTCTAGAGACCCAGTACTTC
TRBJ1-6 . TRBV2 . CASSARLGDNSPLHF TGTGCCAGCAGTGCCCGCCTTGGCGATAATTCACCCCTCCACTTT
TRBJ2-5 many TRBV12-3/TRBV12-4 . CASSLGEETQYF TGTGCCAGCAGTTTAGGGGAGGAGACCCAGTACTTC
TRBJ1-6 many TRBV6-5 TRBD1 CASSSGTGDSPLHF TGTGCCAGCAGTTCCGGGACAGGGGATTCACCCCTCCACTTT
TRBJ1-6 . TRBV12-3/TRBV12-4 TRBD1 CASSFRDRNSPLHF TGTGCCAGCAGTTTCCGGGACAGGAATTCACCCCTCCACTTT
TRBJ1-3 . TRBV11-2 TRBD1 CASSLVLPGTGTGNTIYF TGTGCCAGCAGCTTAGTTCTACCCGGGACAGGGACTGGAAACACCATATATTTT
TRBJ2-7 few TRBV20-1 . CSARPSVNYEQYF TGCAGTGCTAGGCCTAGCGTTAACTACGAGCAGTACTTC